This passage covers 14 T cell receptor beta chains from one sample sequenced in a study of OX40 agonist ivuxolimab in advanced cancers. Data came from immunoSEQ multiplex PCR; TCRdb stores just in-frame clones and leaves some out. The sample contains fewer than 80,000 clones, around 83% of which appear only once. The input for sequencing was CD4+ or CD8+ T cells sorted from blood, taken in a trial of the OX40 agonist ivuxolimab. These receptors all stem from an adult with an advanced solid tumor such as melanoma, head and neck, liver or kidney cancer.

The chain carries TRBV6-5 and TRBJ1-5; no reliable D call. The CDR3 spans 16 residues. With 0 bases removed from V and 0 bases from J, the gap between germline ends came to 9 bases. Per germline, CDR1 MNHEY and CDR2 SVGAGI. CDR3 nucleotide sequence: TGTGCCAGCAGTTACTCGAATCCCGATAGCAATCAGCCCCAGCATTTT. Its translation is CASSYSNPDSNQPQHF.

J is TRBJ2-7 and V is TRBV7-3; TRBD1 matches 8 bases. The J segment lost 6 bases and the V segment lost 4 bases, leaving 8 bases of the junction unmatched. The germline V gene has CDR1 SGHTA and CDR2 FQGTGA. This CDR3 comprises 14 residues. The CDR3 loop is CASSSGQVDAEQYF. The DNA for the CDR3 is TGTGCCAGCAGCTCGGGACAGGTAGACGCCGAGCAGTACTTC.

The chain is built from TRBV7-2 and TRBJ1-2; D unresolved. The CDR3 is 13 amino acids. In germline, CDR1 is SGHTA, CDR2 FQGNSA. Trimming pared 4 bases from V and 5 bases from J, leaving 11 bases between. This CDR3 reads CASSSGRNYGYTF. CDR3 DNA: TGTGCCAGCAGCTCGGGTCGGAATTATGGCTACACCTTC.

The V call is TRBV28, the J call TRBJ1-2, with D perhaps TRBD1 (5 bases). The V end lost 2 bases, the J end lost 4 bases, and 8 bases lay between the germline ends. This CDR3 has 13 residues. Germline CDR1 reads MDHEN; CDR2 reads SYDVKM. The CDR3 reads CASSLGDLYGYTF. The CDR3 DNA is TGTGCCAGCAGTTTAGGGGACCTCTATGGCTACACCTTC.

The chain recombines TRBV7-9 with TRBJ1-4; maybe TRBD1 (5 bases). Per germline, CDR1 SEHNR and CDR2 FQNEAQ (reference sequence). This CDR3 contains 14 residues. V was clipped by 5 bases and J by 3 bases, with 10 bases between them. The CDR3 DNA follows: TGTGCCAGCAGCCTCCGGGACGCTAATGAAAAACTGTTTTTT. It yields the protein CASSLRDANEKLFF.

The CDR3 here is CASSFSPGETQYF. The CDR3 DNA follows: TGTGCCAGCAGCTTTTCCCCGGGGGAGACCCAGTACTTC. V is TRBV11-3 and J is TRBJ2-5; D is possibly TRBD2 (5 bases). Germline V gives CDR1 SGHNT, CDR2 YENEEA. Trimming stripped 3 bases from V and 5 bases from J, with 10 bases between. The CDR3 totals 13 residues.

V usage is TRBV4-2 and J usage is TRBJ2-2; D ambiguous. From germline, CDR1 is LGHNA and CDR2 YNFKEQ. Trimming left V 1 base short and J 2 bases short, with 11 bases between. CDR3 length equals 16 residues. CDR3 sequence: CASSQGTGGNTGELFF. In DNA, the CDR3 is TGTGCCAGCAGCCAAGGGACCGGCGGTAACACCGGGGAGCTGTTTTTT.

This chain uses TRBV9 with TRBJ1-1; D unclear. Trimming removed 0 bases from V and 3 bases from J, with 3 bases in between. Germline values: CDR1 SGDLS, CDR2 YYNGEE. This CDR3 region has 12 residues. The CDR3 protein is CASSVEDTEAFF. The CDR3 DNA reads TGTGCCAGCAGCGTAGAGGACACTGAAGCTTTCTTT.

This clone was seen once. This rearrangement joins TRBV18 to TRBJ1-1, with TRBD1 identical over 9 bases. Germline V CDR1 and CDR2: KGHSH, LQKENI. This CDR3 is 15 amino acids long. The V gene end was trimmed by 2 bases and the J gene end by 5 bases; junction bases not matched to a gene: 6. Here the CDR3 DNA reads TGTGCCAGCTCACCAGGGCCGGGGACAGGGACTGAAGCTTTCTTT. Amino acids: CASSPGPGTGTEAFF.

With regard to this clone: Other DNA sequences in this sample translate to the same CDR3. The chain couples TRBV9 to TRBJ1-1; D gene unclear. Between the trimmed V and J ends, which lost 0 bases and 0 bases, there was a span of 6 bases. Germline CDR1 and CDR2: SGDLS and YYNGEE. This CDR3 region has 14 residues. The CDR3 coding sequence is TGTGCCAGCAGCGTAGACGGGATGAACACTGAAGCTTTCTTT. It yields the protein CASSVDGMNTEAFF.

In its sample, this clone was seen a few times. The V gene is TRBV5-1, the J gene TRBJ1-2; unclear D gene. Germline assignment: CDR1 SGHRS and CDR2 YFSETQ. V was trimmed by 6 bases and J by 0 bases, leaving 12 bases between them. The CDR3 length is 14 residues. CDR3 amino acids: CASTNLQANYGYTF. As DNA, the CDR3 is TGCGCCAGCACTAATCTGCAAGCTAACTATGGCTACACCTTC.

The rearrangement joins TRBV5-1 to TRBJ2-1; D could derive from TRBD1 or TRBD2 (5 bases each). The CDR3 is 14 residues long. V was pared by 5 bases and J by 6 bases, with 15 bases between. The germline V gene encodes CDR1 SGHRS and CDR2 YFSETQ. The CDR3 protein is CASRRGGLGNEQFF. The CDR3 nucleotides read TGCGCCAGCAGAAGGGGCGGGCTTGGCAATGAGCAGTTCTTC.

CDR3 sequence reads: CAWSRGDSGNTIYF. The CDR3 region has the DNA TGTGCCTGGAGCAGGGGAGACTCTGGAAACACCATATATTTT. The chain uses TRBV30 and TRBJ1-3; possible D gene TRBD1, 6 bases. This CDR3 has 14 amino acids. Trimming took 3 bases from V and 0 from J, leaving 9 bases between them. CDR1 and CDR2 from the germline V gene are GTSNPN and SVGIG (reference sequence).

The rearrangement uses TRBV7-2 and TRBJ1-1; D unresolved. This CDR3 spans 15 amino acids. Germline V gene sequence: CDR1 SGHTA, CDR2 FQGNSA. The V end was cut by 1 base, the J end by 0 bases, with 9 bases between. The CDR3 DNA is TGTGCCAGCAGCTTAGGTTCGGCAATGAACACTGAAGCTTTCTTT. Translation gives CASSLGSAMNTEAFF.